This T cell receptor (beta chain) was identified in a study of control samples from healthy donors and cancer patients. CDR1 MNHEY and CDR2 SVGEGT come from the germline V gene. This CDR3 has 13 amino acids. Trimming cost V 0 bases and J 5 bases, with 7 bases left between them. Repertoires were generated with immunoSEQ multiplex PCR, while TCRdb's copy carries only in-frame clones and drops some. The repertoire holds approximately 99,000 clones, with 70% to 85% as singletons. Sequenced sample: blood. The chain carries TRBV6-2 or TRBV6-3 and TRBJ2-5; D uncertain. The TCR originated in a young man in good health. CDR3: CASSYSVEETQYF. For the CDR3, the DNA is TGTGCCAGCAGTTACTCGGTTGAGGAGACCCAGTACTTC.